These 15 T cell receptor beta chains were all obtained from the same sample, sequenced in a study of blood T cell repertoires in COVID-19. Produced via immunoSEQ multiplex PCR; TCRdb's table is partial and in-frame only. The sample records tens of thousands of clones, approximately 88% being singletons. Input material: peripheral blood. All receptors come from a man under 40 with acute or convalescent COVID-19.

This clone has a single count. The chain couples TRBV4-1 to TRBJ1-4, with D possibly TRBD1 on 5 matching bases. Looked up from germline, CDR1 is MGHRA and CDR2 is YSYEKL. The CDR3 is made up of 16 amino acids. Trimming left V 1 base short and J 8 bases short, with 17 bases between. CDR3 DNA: TGCGCCAGCAGCCAAGGATTAGGAAGGGAGGGGGAAAAACTGTTTTTT. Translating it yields CASSQGLGREGEKLFF.

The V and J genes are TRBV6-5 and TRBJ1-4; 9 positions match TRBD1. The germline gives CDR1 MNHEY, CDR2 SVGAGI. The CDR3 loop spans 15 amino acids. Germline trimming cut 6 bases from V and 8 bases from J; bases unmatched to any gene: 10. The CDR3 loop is CASRPDRGSSEKLFF. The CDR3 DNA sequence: TGTGCCAGCAGGCCGGACAGGGGCTCATCGGAAAAACTGTTTTTT.

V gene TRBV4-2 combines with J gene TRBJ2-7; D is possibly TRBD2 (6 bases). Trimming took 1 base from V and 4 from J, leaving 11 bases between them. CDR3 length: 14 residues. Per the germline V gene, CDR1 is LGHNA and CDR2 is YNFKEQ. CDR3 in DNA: TGTGCCAGCAGCCAAGCTAGTAGCGGTTACGAGCAGTACTTC. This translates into CASSQASSGYEQYF.

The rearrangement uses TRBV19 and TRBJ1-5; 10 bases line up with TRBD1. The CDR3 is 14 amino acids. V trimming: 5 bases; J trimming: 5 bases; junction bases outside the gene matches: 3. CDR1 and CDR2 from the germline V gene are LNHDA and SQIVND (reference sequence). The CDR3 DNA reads TGTGCCAGTAGTCCGGGACAGGGGTATCAGCCCCAGCATTTT. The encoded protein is CASSPGQGYQPQHF.

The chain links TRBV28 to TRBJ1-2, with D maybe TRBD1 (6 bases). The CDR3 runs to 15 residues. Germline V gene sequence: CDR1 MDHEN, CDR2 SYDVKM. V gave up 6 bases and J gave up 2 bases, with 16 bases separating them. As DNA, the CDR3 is TGTGCCAGCAGATATCCGACAGGCGTGAACTATGGCTACACCTTC. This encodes CASRYPTGVNYGYTF.

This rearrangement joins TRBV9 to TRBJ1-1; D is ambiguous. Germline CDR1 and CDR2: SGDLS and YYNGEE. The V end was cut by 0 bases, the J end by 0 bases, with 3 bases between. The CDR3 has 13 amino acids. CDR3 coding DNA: TGTGCCAGCAGCGTAGTTATGAACACTGAAGCTTTCTTT. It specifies CASSVVMNTEAFF. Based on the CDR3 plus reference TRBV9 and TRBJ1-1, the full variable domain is DSGVTQTPKHLITATGQRVTLRCSPRSGDLSVYWYQQSLDQGLQFLIQYYNGEERAKGNILERFSAQQFPDLHSELNLSSLELGDSALYFCASSVVMNTEAFFGQGTRLTVV.

CDR3 amino acids: CASSQDPPNEKLFF. CDR3 DNA sequence: TGTGCCAGCAGCCAAGATCCCCCAAATGAAAAACTGTTTTTT. The chain joins TRBV14 to TRBJ1-4; no clear D gene. Germline loops: CDR1 SGHDN, CDR2 FVKESK. The CDR3 runs 14 residues. V dropped 0 bases and J dropped 5 bases, with 7 bases sitting between them.

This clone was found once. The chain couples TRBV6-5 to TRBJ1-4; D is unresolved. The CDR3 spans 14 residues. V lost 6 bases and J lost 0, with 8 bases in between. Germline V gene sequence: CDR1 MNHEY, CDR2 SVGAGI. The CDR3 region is CASSPTATNEKLFF. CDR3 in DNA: TGTGCCAGCAGCCCGACTGCAACTAATGAAAAACTGTTTTTT.

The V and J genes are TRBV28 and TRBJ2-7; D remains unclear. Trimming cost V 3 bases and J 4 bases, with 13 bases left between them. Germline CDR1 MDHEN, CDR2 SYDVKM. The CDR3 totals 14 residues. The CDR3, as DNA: TGTGCCAGCAGTTTTATAACAACACCATACGAGCAGTACTTC. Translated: CASSFITTPYEQYF.

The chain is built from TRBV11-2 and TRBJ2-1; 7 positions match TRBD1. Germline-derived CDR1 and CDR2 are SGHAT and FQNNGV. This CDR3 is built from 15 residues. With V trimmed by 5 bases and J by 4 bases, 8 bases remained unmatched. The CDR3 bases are TGTGCCAGCAGCCCATTACAGGGGTTTTACAATGAGCAGTTCTTC. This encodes CASSPLQGFYNEQFF.

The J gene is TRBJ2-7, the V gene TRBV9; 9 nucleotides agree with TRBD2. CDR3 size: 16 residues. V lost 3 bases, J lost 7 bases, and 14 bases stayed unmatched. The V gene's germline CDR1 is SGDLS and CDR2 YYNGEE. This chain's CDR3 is CASSASGSGRIWEQYF. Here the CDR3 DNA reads TGTGCCAGCAGCGCCTCTGGCAGCGGGAGGATTTGGGAGCAGTACTTC.

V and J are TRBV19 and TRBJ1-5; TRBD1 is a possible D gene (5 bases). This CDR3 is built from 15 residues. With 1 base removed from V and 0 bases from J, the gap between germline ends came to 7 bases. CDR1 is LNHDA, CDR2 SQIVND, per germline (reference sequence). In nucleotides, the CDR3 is TGTGCCAGTAGTATAGTACAGGTTAGCAATCAGCCCCAGCATTTT. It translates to CASSIVQVSNQPQHF.

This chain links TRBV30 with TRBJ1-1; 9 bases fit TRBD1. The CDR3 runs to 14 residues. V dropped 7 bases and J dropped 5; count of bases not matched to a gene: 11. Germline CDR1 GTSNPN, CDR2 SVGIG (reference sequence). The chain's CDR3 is CASVGTGKGTEAFF. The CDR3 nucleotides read TGTGCCTCGGTGGGGACAGGGAAAGGGACTGAAGCTTTCTTT.

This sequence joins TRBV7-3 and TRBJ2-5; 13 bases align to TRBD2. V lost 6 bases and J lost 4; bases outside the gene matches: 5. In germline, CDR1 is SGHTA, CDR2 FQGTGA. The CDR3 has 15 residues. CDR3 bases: TGTGCCAGCAGTCGGACTAGCGGGAGTTCAGAGACCCAGTACTTC. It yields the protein CASSRTSGSSETQYF.

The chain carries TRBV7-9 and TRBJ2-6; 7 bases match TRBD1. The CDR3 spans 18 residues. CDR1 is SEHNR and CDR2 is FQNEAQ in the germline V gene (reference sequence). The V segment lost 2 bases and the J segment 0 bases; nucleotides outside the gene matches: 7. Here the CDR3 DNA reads TGTGCCAGCAGCTTACCGACAGGGCCGCTCTCTGGGGCCAACGTCCTGACTTTC. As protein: CASSLPTGPLSGANVLTF. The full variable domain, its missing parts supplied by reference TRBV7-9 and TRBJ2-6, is DTGVSQNPRHKITKRGQNVTFRCDPISEHNRLYWYRQTLGQGPEFLTYFQNEAQLEKSRLLSDRFSAERPKGSFSTLEIQRTEQGDSAMYLCASSLPTGPLSGANVLTFGAGSRLTVL.